Below, 28 T cell receptor beta chains from the same sample are listed, as sequenced in a study of vaccination and CD4 T cells after COVID-19. These receptors have no known antigen. The Oncomine TCR Beta short-read assay was what sequenced the DNA obtained from cultured CD4+ T cells. TCRdb reprocessed the PCR reads with MiXCR, giving one entry per CDR3 protein. The repertoire includes 9,500 to 15,000 distinct CDR3 sequences, about 61% of them detected once, and less than 9% sits in the top ten. Described treatment: approximately nine-day PBMC culture with coronavirus spike peptide pools or control peptides (ViraFEST assay). This specimen was CD4+ T cells from blood, cultured in vitro, taken before SARS-CoV-2 vaccination. The receptors derive from a human donor who had recovered from COVID-19.

This rearrangement joins TRBV15 to TRBJ2-7; the match to TRBD1 covers 7 bases. The trim removed 0 bases at V and 3 bases at J, leaving 5 bases unmatched. Germline V gives CDR1 LNHNV, CDR2 YYDKDF (reference sequence). The length of the CDR3 is 15 residues. Here the CDR3 reads CATSRDPRQGYEQYF. The CDR3, as DNA: TGTGCCACCAGCAGAGATCCGCGACAGGGCTACGAGCAGTACTTC.

The chain combines TRBV20-1 with TRBJ1-3; 9 bases agree with TRBD1. The V segment lost 5 bases and the J segment 3 bases; nucleotides outside the gene matches: 8. CDR3 length: 15 amino acids. CDR1 is DFQATT, CDR2 SNEGSKA, per germline (reference sequence). CDR3 in amino acids: CSAVTGTGFGNTIYF. The CDR3 nucleotides are TGCAGTGCTGTAACCGGGACAGGGTTTGGAAACACCATATATTTT.

This chain uses TRBV6-2 or TRBV6-3 with TRBJ1-4, with D unresolved. The CDR3 totals 13 residues. Germline assignment: CDR1 MNHEY and CDR2 SVGEGT. Trimming pared 5 bases from V and 5 bases from J, leaving 9 bases between. CDR3 sequence (DNA): TGTGCCAGCAGTGGTGGACGGAATGAAAAACTGTTTTTT. Amino acid sequence: CASSGGRNEKLFF.

J is TRBJ2-3 and V is TRBV20-1; D ambiguous. Deletions cut 6 bases from V and 6 bases from J, with 13 bases between. The germline CDR1 and CDR2 sequences are DFQATT and SNEGSKA (reference sequence). The CDR3 is made up of 12 amino acids. The CDR3: CSAPAETDTQYF. CDR3 nucleotide sequence: TGCAGTGCCCCCGCGGAGACCGATACGCAGTATTTT.

The V gene is TRBV7-3, the J gene TRBJ2-1, with TRBD2 matching over 10 bases. After removal of 3 bases from V and 4 bases from J, the junction contained 6 bases not matched to a gene. The CDR3 runs 16 residues. Per germline, CDR1 SGHTA and CDR2 FQGTGA. This CDR3 is CASSLGAGGSYNEQFF. As DNA, the CDR3 is TGTGCCAGCAGCTTGGGAGCGGGAGGGTCTTACAATGAGCAGTTCTTC.

The chain recombines TRBV2 with TRBJ2-7; the D is unclear. This CDR3 spans 14 amino acids. Germline values: CDR1 SNHLY, CDR2 FYNNEI. Trimming removed 4 bases from V and 3 bases from J, with 13 bases in between. The DNA of the CDR3 is TGTGCCAGCAGTGGTGGACGGATATACTACGAGCAGTACTTC. It codes for CASSGGRIYYEQYF. The variable domain in full, completed from reference TRBV2 and TRBJ2-7, reads EPEVTQTPSHQVTQMGQEVILRCVPISNHLYFYWYRQILGQKVEFLVSFYNNEISEKSEIFDDQFSVERPDGSNFTLKIRSTKLEDSAMYFCASSGGRIYYEQYFGPGTRLTVT.

V usage is TRBV5-4 and J usage is TRBJ1-6; D gene ambiguous. Trimming shortened V by 0 bases and J by 6 bases, and 10 bases separated the two germline ends. In germline, CDR1 is SGHNT, CDR2 YYREEE (reference sequence). The length of the CDR3 is 15 residues. Here the CDR3 reads CASSLDGRSNSPLHF. The CDR3 DNA sequence: TGTGCCAGCAGCTTGGATGGCAGGTCTAATTCACCCCTCCACTTT.

This sequence joins TRBV2 and TRBJ1-3; TRBD1 might be the D (5 bases). CDR1 and CDR2 (germline): SNHLY, FYNNEI. V gave up 5 bases and J gave up 0 bases, with 8 bases separating them. This CDR3 region has 14 residues. CDR3 nucleotide sequence: TGTGCCAGCAGTCTCAGGGACTCTGGAAACACCATATATTTT. It specifies CASSLRDSGNTIYF.

CDR3 in DNA: TGCAGTGCTAGACAGGGGACCATCCAAGAGACCCAGTACTTC. Translating it yields CSARQGTIQETQYF. The chain combines TRBV20-1 with TRBJ2-5, with D maybe TRBD1 (6 bases). Trimming stripped 2 bases from V and 1 base from J, with 11 bases between. Germline lookup yields CDR1 DFQATT and CDR2 SNEGSKA (reference sequence). The CDR3 runs 14 residues.

V usage is TRBV5-1 and J usage is TRBJ2-7; D possibly corresponds to TRBD2 (5 bases). Germline V CDR1 and CDR2: SGHRS, YFSETQ. The CDR3 contains 15 residues. The germline V and J ends were trimmed by 1 base and 3 bases, with 14 bases remaining between them. The CDR3 nucleotides read TGCGCCAGCAGCTTGCAAGGACTCTCCTACTACGAGCAGTACTTC. Residues: CASSLQGLSYYEQYF.

This clonotype occurred a few times. This chain uses TRBV7-2 with TRBJ2-5; D tentatively reads TRBD1 or TRBD2 (6 bases each). CDR3 size: 15 residues. Germline CDR1 SGHTA, CDR2 FQGNSA. V lost 1 base and J 1 base, leaving 10 bases between the germline ends. The CDR3 DNA reads as TGTGCCAGCAGCTTAGGGGGGGCAGCCCAAGAGACCCAGTACTTC. As protein: CASSLGGAAQETQYF.

This chain joins TRBV7-2 and TRBJ2-3; D may match TRBD1 or TRBD2 (5 bases each). V was trimmed by 5 bases and J by 1 base, leaving 19 bases between them. This CDR3 region has 17 residues. Per the germline V gene, CDR1 is SGHTA and CDR2 is FQGNSA. CDR3 in DNA: TGTGCCAGCAGCCCCCAGAGGGGCGGGCCTGGCACAGATACGCAGTATTTT. Its protein is CASSPQRGGPGTDTQYF.

V and J are TRBV11-2 and TRBJ1-1; TRBD1 agrees at 10 bases. The CDR3 length is 13 residues. Per the germline V gene, CDR1 is SGHAT and CDR2 is FQNNGV. V was clipped by 5 bases and J by 9 bases; unmatched bases: 6. DNA for the CDR3: TGTGCCAGCAGCCCCCGGGACAGGGGCCAAGCTTTCTTT. This codes for CASSPRDRGQAFF.

The genes are TRBV20-1 and TRBJ1-5, with a possible D match to TRBD1 (6 bases). The V gene's germline CDR1 is DFQATT and CDR2 SNEGSKA (reference sequence). The CDR3 totals 14 residues. Trimming shortened V by 5 bases and J by 1 base, and 12 bases separated the two germline ends. CDR3 sequence: CSAPGQASNQPQHF. The DNA for the CDR3 is TGCAGTGCTCCGGGACAAGCAAGCAATCAGCCCCAGCATTTT.

V and J are TRBV10-2 and TRBJ2-5; 10 bases map to TRBD2. This CDR3 has 16 residues. The germline V gene encodes CDR1 WSHSY and CDR2 SAAADI. The V gene end was trimmed by 6 bases and the J gene end by 4 bases; junction bases not matched to a gene: 11. This CDR3 reads CASSPRLLAGVETQYF. CDR3 bases: TGCGCCAGCAGCCCGAGGTTGCTAGCGGGAGTAGAGACCCAGTACTTC.

This clonotype was seen a handful of times. The chain combines TRBV20-1 with TRBJ2-2; D unclear. Germline CDR1 and CDR2: DFQATT and SNEGSKA (reference sequence). The CDR3 consists of 13 residues. The V end lost 6 bases, the J end lost 0 bases, and 8 bases lay between the germline ends. The CDR3 nucleotides are TGCAGTGCGCTGCTCGCGAACACCGGGGAGCTGTTTTTT. Its protein is CSALLANTGELFF.

There are a few counts of this clonotype. This rearrangement joins TRBV28 to TRBJ1-5, with D uncertain. This CDR3 is 13 amino acids long. Between the trimmed V and J ends, which lost 6 bases and 3 bases, there was a span of 9 bases. The germline CDR1 and CDR2 sequences are MDHEN and SYDVKM. CDR3 sequence reads: CASSRINNQPQHF. The CDR3 DNA is TGTGCCAGCAGCCGGATAAACAATCAGCCCCAGCATTTT.

This clonotype is a singleton in its sample. The V call is TRBV20-1, the J call TRBJ2-2, with a possible D match to TRBD2 (6 bases). Per germline, CDR1 DFQATT and CDR2 SNEGSKA (reference sequence). Trimming cost V 5 bases and J 7 bases, with 14 bases left between them. The CDR3 extends over 13 amino acids. CDR3 in DNA: TGCAGTGCTCGATGGGGTAGCGGCGGGGAGCTGTTTTTT. It yields the protein CSARWGSGGELFF.

The chain uses TRBV27 and TRBJ1-6; D unresolved. V was trimmed by 5 bases and J by 7 bases, leaving 21 bases between them. The CDR3 spans 17 residues. Germline V gene data show CDR1 as MNHEY and CDR2 as SMNVEV (reference sequence). In nucleotides, the CDR3 is TGTGCCAGCAGTCTCAACCTTCCTCGGTTGATGAATTCACCCCTCCACTTT. It yields the protein CASSLNLPRLMNSPLHF.

This clonotype has a handful of counts. The J gene is TRBJ1-1, the V gene TRBV7-3; possible D gene TRBD1, 5 bases. CDR1 is SGHTA and CDR2 is FQGTGA in the germline V gene. The CDR3 runs to 13 residues. The V end was cut by 1 base, the J end by 8 bases, with 11 bases between. The CDR3 DNA reads as TGTGCCAGCAGCTTAAATCAGGGCAGGGAAGCTTTCTTT. This translates into CASSLNQGREAFF. Full variable domain (outside the CDR3, taken from reference TRBV7-3 and TRBJ1-1): GAGVSQTPSNKVTEKGKYVELRCDPISGHTALYWYRQSLGQGPEFLIYFQGTGAADDSGLPNDRFFAVRPEGSVSTLKIQRTERGDSAVYLCASSLNQGREAFFGQGTRLTVV.

This chain connects TRBV19 to TRBJ1-6; D not resolved. The CDR3 consists of 11 residues. Germline lookup yields CDR1 LNHDA and CDR2 SQIVND (reference sequence). Trimming cost V 6 bases and J 16 bases, with 13 bases left between them. CDR3 residues: CASRNAMALHF. DNA for the CDR3: TGTGCCAGTAGGAATGCTATGGCTCTCCACTTT. The variable domain in full, with the rest retrieved from reference TRBV19 and TRBJ1-6, is DGGITQSPKYLFRKEGQNVTLSCEQNLNHDAMYWYRQDPGQGLRLIYYSQIVNDFQKGDIAEGYSVSREKKESFPLTVTSAQKNPTAFYLCASRNAMALHFGNGTRLTVT.

The chain is built from TRBV6-1 and TRBJ2-7; TRBD1 agrees at 9 bases. Looked up from germline, CDR1 is MNHNS and CDR2 is SASEGT. The V gene end was trimmed by 5 bases and the J gene end by 5 bases; junction bases not matched to a gene: 13. The CDR3 totals 16 residues. The DNA of the CDR3 is TGTGCCAGCAGTCGATCACCGGGACAGGGTTCCCACGAGCAGTACTTC. Its protein is CASSRSPGQGSHEQYF.

This clonotype was counted a single time. This sequence joins TRBV5-1 and TRBJ2-2; 12 bases are a match to TRBD2. Looked up from germline, CDR1 is SGHRS and CDR2 is YFSETQ. The CDR3 is 18 amino acids. V was pared by 4 bases and J by 4 bases, with 11 bases of the junction left unmatched. CDR3 coding DNA: TGCGCCAGCAGCACGTACCCGACTAGCGGGAGTGCCACCGGGGAGCTGTTTTTT. It encodes CASSTYPTSGSATGELFF.

This sequence joins TRBV6-1 and TRBJ1-3; possible D gene TRBD1, 5 bases. Germline V CDR1 and CDR2: MNHNS, SASEGT. The V end was cut by 1 base, the J end by 0 bases, with 16 bases between. This CDR3 is 18 amino acids long. The CDR3 region has the DNA TGTGCCAGCAGTGAAGTGGCCGGGGGGAAGAGCTCTGGAAACACCATATATTTT. The encoded protein is CASSEVAGGKSSGNTIYF.

The chain carries TRBV7-2 and TRBJ2-7; 7 positions agree with TRBD1. CDR3 length: 12 amino acids. After removal of 7 bases from V and 5 bases from J, the junction contained 5 bases not matched to a gene. Germline lookup yields CDR1 SGHTA and CDR2 FQGNSA. Here the CDR3 DNA reads TGTGCCAGCACCGACACAGGGGACGAGCAGTACTTC. It yields the protein CASTDTGDEQYF. Looking up the rest from reference TRBV7-2 and TRBJ2-7 gives the full variable domain: GAGVSQSPSNKVTEKGKDVELRCDPISGHTALYWYRQSLGQGLEFLIYFQGNSAPDKSGLPSDRFSAERTGGSVSTLTIQRTQQEDSAVYLCASTDTGDEQYFGPGTRLTVT.

This clonotype was counted only a few times. V usage is TRBV20-1 and J usage is TRBJ1-2, with D perhaps TRBD1 (5 bases). This CDR3 has 15 residues. CDR1 is DFQATT and CDR2 is SNEGSKA in the germline V gene (reference sequence). V gave up 7 bases and J gave up 2 bases, with 20 bases separating them. The CDR3 region has the DNA TGCAGTGTCCAAGGAGGAGACAGCAAAAACTATGGCTACACCTTC. It is translated as CSVQGGDSKNYGYTF.

V gene TRBV6-2 or TRBV6-3 combines with J gene TRBJ2-1, with a tentative D call TRBD2 (5 bases). The CDR3 length is 14 residues. The ends were cut back, 7 bases at V and 6 bases at J, with 16 bases in the middle. The germline gives CDR1 MNHEY, CDR2 SVGEGT. This CDR3 is CASIGLPGSNEQFF. CDR3 bases: TGTGCCAGCATCGGACTCCCGGGGTCCAATGAGCAGTTCTTC.

V is TRBV6-1 and J is TRBJ1-5, with D possibly matching TRBD1 (6 bases). The CDR3 runs to 15 residues. Germline V gives CDR1 MNHNS, CDR2 SASEGT. Trimming stripped 8 bases from V and 0 bases from J, with 14 bases between. This CDR3 is CASCRTADSNQPQHF. The CDR3 region has the DNA TGTGCCAGCTGCCGGACAGCCGATAGCAATCAGCCCCAGCATTTT.